This entry features one T cell receptor (beta chain) sequence. These data are taken from a study of blood T cell repertoires in COVID-19. About the research overall: Samples of COVID-19 (acute and convalescent) were obtained from the United States, Italy and Spain. The analysed material was cDNA or gDNA that came from T cells, B-cell-depleted T cells, or PBMCs.

It was during active infection that Seattle patients were enrolled and then longitudinally followed. In the study's own analysis: Reference gene primer amplification gave estimated nucleated cell counts. Assay used: immunoSEQ multiplex PCR; TCRdb lists only in-frame clones, some missing. V and J calls and clone size are as listed in that table; D and trimming were resolved from the DNA. Of around 150,000 clones listed, around 83% are singletons. The material sequenced was peripheral blood. This sequence originates from a man aged 30-40 years with COVID-19, enrolled during active disease.

As DNA, the CDR3 is TGTGCCAGTAGTACACAGGGGGGAGCTGAAGCTTTCTTT. Protein sequence: CASSTQGGAEAFF. J is TRBJ1-1 and V is TRBV19, with TRBD1 identical over 8 bases. Trimming at V came to 4 bases and at J to 6 bases, leaving 4 bases not matched to a gene. This CDR3 spans 13 amino acids. Germline CDR1 reads LNHDA; CDR2 reads SQIVND (reference sequence).